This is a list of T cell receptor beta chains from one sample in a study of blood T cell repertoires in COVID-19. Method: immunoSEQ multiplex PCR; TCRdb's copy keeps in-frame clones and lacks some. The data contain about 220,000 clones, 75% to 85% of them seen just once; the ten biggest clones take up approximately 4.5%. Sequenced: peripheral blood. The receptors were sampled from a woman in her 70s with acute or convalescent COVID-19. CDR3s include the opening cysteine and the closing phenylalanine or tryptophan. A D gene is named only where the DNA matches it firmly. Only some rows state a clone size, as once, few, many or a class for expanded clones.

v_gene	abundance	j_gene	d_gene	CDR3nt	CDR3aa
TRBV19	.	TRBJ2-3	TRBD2	TGTGCCAGTAGTCGACGACTGGGCGGGGGGTTGGCAGATACGCAGTATTTT	CASSRRLGGGLADTQYF
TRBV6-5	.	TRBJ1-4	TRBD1	TGTGCCAGCAGTTTCCGGACAGGGAGTGGCGAAAAACTGTTTTTT	CASSFRTGSGEKLFF
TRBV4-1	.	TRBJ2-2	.	TGCGCCAGCAGGCACAATCAGGGTCCGACCGGGGAGCTGTTTTTT	CASRHNQGPTGELFF
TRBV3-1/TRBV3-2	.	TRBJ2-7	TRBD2	TGTGCCAGCAGCCTTCCTAGCGGGGGTTCCTACGAGCAGTACTTC	CASSLPSGGSYEQYF
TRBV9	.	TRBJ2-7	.	TGTGCCAGCAGCGTAGCCCCAGGGGGGACGTACGAGCAGTACTTC	CASSVAPGGTYEQYF
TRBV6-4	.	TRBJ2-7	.	TGTGCCAGCAGAGAAGACAGGTTAAACAGCCTAGAGAACGAGCAGTACTTC	CASREDRLNSLENEQYF
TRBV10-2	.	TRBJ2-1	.	TGCGCCAGCAGTGAGCGGGTTCCCTCCTACAATGAGCAGTTCTTC	CASSERVPSYNEQFF
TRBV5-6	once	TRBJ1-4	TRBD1	TGTGCCAGCACCCAGGGGGGAGGATTTGAAAAACTGTTTTTT	CASTQGGGFEKLFF
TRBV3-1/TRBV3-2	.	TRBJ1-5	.	TGTGCCAGCAGCCAAGACGGGTTTAGCAATCAGCCCCAGCATTTT	CASSQDGFSNQPQHF
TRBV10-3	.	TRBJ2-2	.	TGTGCCATCAGTGAGTCCAGACAAACCGGGGAGCTGTTTTTT	CAISESRQTGELFF
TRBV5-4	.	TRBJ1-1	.	TGTGCCAGCAGCGCCCCGAGGAACACTGAAGCTTTCTTT	CASSAPRNTEAFF
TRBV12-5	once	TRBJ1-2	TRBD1	TGTGCTAGTGGTTTGGGGGGACAGGGCGACTATGGCTACACCTTC	CASGLGGQGDYGYTF
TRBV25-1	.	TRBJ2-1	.	TGTGCCAGCAGTGACCTTCGGGGTCATGAGCAGTTCTTC	CASSDLRGHEQFF
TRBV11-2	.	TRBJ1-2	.	TGTGCCAGCAGCTTAGCTCGAGCCGGGAATGGCTACACCTTC	CASSLARAGNGYTF
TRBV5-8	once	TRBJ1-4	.	TGTGCCAGCAGGGGCTGGTCTAATGAAAAACTGTTTTTT	CASRGWSNEKLFF
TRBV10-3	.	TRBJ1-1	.	TGTGCCATCAGTGAGCGGGGTTGGGGAGCTTTCTTT	CAISERGWGAFF
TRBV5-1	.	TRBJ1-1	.	TGCGCCAGCAGCCCACAGGGAGTTCTGTCCAACACTGAAGCTTTCTTT	CASSPQGVLSNTEAFF
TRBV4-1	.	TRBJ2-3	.	TGCGCCAGCAGCCAAGGCCGGCAGGCGAAACTCACAGATACGCAGTATTTT	CASSQGRQAKLTDTQYF
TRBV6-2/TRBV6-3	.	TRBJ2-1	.	TGTGCCAGCAGTTACTCGAGGGGGGGGAGGTACAATGAGCAGTTCTTC	CASSYSRGGRYNEQFF
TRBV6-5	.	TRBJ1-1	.	TGTGCCAGCAGTACCCTAGGGGGGGCAGTCGCTGAAGCTTTCTTT	CASSTLGGAVAEAFF
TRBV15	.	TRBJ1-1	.	TGTGCCACCAGCCGAGGACTGACAGGGAACACTGAAGCTTTCTTT	CATSRGLTGNTEAFF
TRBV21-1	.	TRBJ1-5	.	TGTGCCAGCAGAAACCTAACCCTAGGGGACAGGGGGACGGAGCAGCCCCAGCATTTT	CASRNLTLGDRGTEQPQHF
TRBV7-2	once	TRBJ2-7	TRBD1	TGTGCCAGCAGCTTAGCCTCCAAGGGACAGGAGCAGTACTTC	CASSLASKGQEQYF
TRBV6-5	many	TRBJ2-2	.	TGTGCCAGCAGTTACAGCCGGAACACCGGGGAGCTGTTTTTT	CASSYSRNTGELFF
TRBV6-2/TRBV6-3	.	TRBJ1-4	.	TGTGCCAGCAGTTACAACAGATATGAAAAACTGTTTTTT	CASSYNRYEKLFF
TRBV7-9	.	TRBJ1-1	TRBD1	TGTGCCAGCAGCGAACAGGGGGCGCGGAACACTGAAGCTTTCTTT	CASSEQGARNTEAFF
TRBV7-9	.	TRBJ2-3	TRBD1	TGTGCCAGCAGCGACCGACAGGGGGCGAGCACAGATACGCAGTATTTT	CASSDRQGASTDTQYF
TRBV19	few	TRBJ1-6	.	TGTGCCAGTAGGGCCCGGCAGGGAAGTGGTTCACCCCTCCACTTT	CASRARQGSGSPLHF
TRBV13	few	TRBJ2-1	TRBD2	TGTGCCAGCAGCAACCTTCTAGCGGGGGGGATCTACAATGAGCAGTTCTTC	CASSNLLAGGIYNEQFF
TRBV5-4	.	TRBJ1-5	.	TGTGCCAGCAGCTTGGCTGGGCAGGGGCAGCCCCAGCATTTT	CASSLAGQGQPQHF
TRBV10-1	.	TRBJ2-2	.	TGCGCCAGCAGTGACAGGCCGGGGGGGGAGCTGTTTTTT	CASSDRPGGELFF
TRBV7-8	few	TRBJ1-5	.	TGTGCCAGCAGCAAAGGCGGAGATTATAGCAATCAGCCCCAGCATTTT	CASSKGGDYSNQPQHF
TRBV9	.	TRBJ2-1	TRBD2	TGTGCCAGCAGACCCAGGGAGGGCTTAGATGAGCAGTTCTTC	CASRPREGLDEQFF
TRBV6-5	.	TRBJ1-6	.	TGTGCCAGCAGTTACTGGCGGGGTGGGAATTCACCCCTCCACTTT	CASSYWRGGNSPLHF
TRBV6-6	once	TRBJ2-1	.	TGTGCCAGCAGTTACGACTCGCGCTCCTACAATGAGCAGTTCTTC	CASSYDSRSYNEQFF
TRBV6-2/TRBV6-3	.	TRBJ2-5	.	TGTGCCAGCAGTTACCTCCGGAAAGGGAGGGAGACCCAGTACTTC	CASSYLRKGRETQYF
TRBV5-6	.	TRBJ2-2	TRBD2	TGTGCCAGCAGCTTGGGCGGGAGGGTCGACACCGGGGAGCTGTTTTTT	CASSLGGRVDTGELFF
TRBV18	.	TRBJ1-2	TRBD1	TGTGCCAGCTCACCGACAGGGACTAACTATGGCTACACCTTC	CASSPTGTNYGYTF
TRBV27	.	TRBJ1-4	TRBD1	TGTGCCAGCAGTTTCAATCCAGGGGGCACTGGGACTAATGAAAAACTGTTTTTT	CASSFNPGGTGTNEKLFF
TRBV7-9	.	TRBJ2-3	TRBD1	TGTGCCAGCAGCTCGGGACAGATAGATACGCAGTATTTT	CASSSGQIDTQYF